This T cell receptor beta chain was identified during a study of blood T cell repertoires in COVID-19. The V end was cut by 5 bases, the J end by 6 bases, with 7 bases between. The CDR3 runs to 12 residues. Generated by immunoSEQ multiplex PCR, the TCRdb table keeps only in-frame clones and is missing some. Of some 160,000 clones listed, approximately 80% were seen once; the top ten hold about 8.6%. This sequence was found in a woman in her forties or fifties who had recovered from COVID-19. The V gene is TRBV12-3 or TRBV12-4, the J gene TRBJ2-2, with no clear D. Sequenced sample: PBMCs or T cells enriched from blood (not recorded which). The CDR3 loop is CASSQAPGELFF. The CDR3 DNA is TGTGCCAGCAGTCAGGCGCCCGGGGAGCTGTTTTTT.